A selection of T cell receptor beta chains follows, all from one sample in a study of T cell responses to AZD1222 COVID-19 vaccine. Produced via immunoSEQ multiplex PCR; TCRdb's table is partial and in-frame only. The data show about 120,000 clones, approximately 85% seen once. The input for sequencing was peripheral blood, taken on day 0 of AZD1222 vaccination. These receptors all stem from an adult in good health. CDR3s include the opening cysteine and the closing phenylalanine or tryptophan. The D gene is left open where the match is weak. Only some rows state a clone size, as once, few, many or a class for expanded clones.

J gene: TRBJ2-3
V gene: TRBV9
D gene: -
clone size: -
CDR3 DNA: TGTGCCAGCAGCGTTCGGGGAGACACAGATACGCAGTATTTT
CDR3 protein: CASSVRGDTDTQYF

J gene: TRBJ2-3
V gene: TRBV3-1/TRBV3-2
D gene: TRBD2
clone size: -
CDR3 DNA: TGTGCCAGCAGCCAAGACAGCGGGGGTACAGATACGCAGTATTTT
CDR3 protein: CASSQDSGGTDTQYF

J gene: TRBJ2-5
V gene: TRBV5-8
D gene: -
clone size: -
CDR3 DNA: TGTGCCAGCAGCAGAAGGTTCTCGCGGGTTTGGGAGACCCAGTACTTC
CDR3 protein: CASSRRFSRVWETQYF

J gene: TRBJ1-5
V gene: TRBV5-4
D gene: TRBD1
clone size: -
CDR3 DNA: TGTGCCAGCAGCCCCGGGACAGGGAGTCAGCCCCAGCATTTT
CDR3 protein: CASSPGTGSQPQHF

J gene: TRBJ1-2
V gene: TRBV5-1
D gene: -
clone size: -
CDR3 DNA: TGCGCCAGCAGCTTGTCTTTGAGTGGCTACACCTTC
CDR3 protein: CASSLSLSGYTF

J gene: TRBJ1-2
V gene: TRBV27
D gene: -
clone size: -
CDR3 DNA: TGTGCCAGCAGTTTCGGTTGGACAACCACGAACTATGGCTACACCTTC
CDR3 protein: CASSFGWTTTNYGYTF

J gene: TRBJ2-6
V gene: TRBV6-1
D gene: -
clone size: -
CDR3 DNA: TGTGCCAGCAGTGAATATGGGCGGTCCGGGGCCAACGTCCTGACTTTC
CDR3 protein: CASSEYGRSGANVLTF

J gene: TRBJ2-3
V gene: TRBV7-9
D gene: -
clone size: -
CDR3 DNA: TGTGCAGTACTGGTTAGGGCAGATACGCAGTATTTT
CDR3 protein: CAVLVRADTQYF

J gene: TRBJ1-2
V gene: TRBV6-5
D gene: -
clone size: few
CDR3 DNA: TGTGCCAGCAGTTACCATACAGGGAACTATGGCTACACCTTC
CDR3 protein: CASSYHTGNYGYTF

J gene: TRBJ1-2
V gene: TRBV5-5
D gene: TRBD1
clone size: -
CDR3 DNA: TGTGCCAGCAGCAGGGACAGGGCTCGGTATGGCTACACCTTC
CDR3 protein: CASSRDRARYGYTF

J gene: TRBJ2-7
V gene: TRBV7-9
D gene: -
clone size: -
CDR3 DNA: TGTGCCAGCAGCTTAGGGGGCAGGGAGAGCTCCTACGAGCAGTACTTC
CDR3 protein: CASSLGGRESSYEQYF

J gene: TRBJ2-5
V gene: TRBV10-3
D gene: TRBD2
clone size: -
CDR3 DNA: TGTGCCATCAGTGAGGGGCTAGCGGGAGCGGGCGGGAAAGAGACCCAGTACTTC
CDR3 protein: CAISEGLAGAGGKETQYF